This T cell receptor beta chain is drawn from a study of CD8 T cells in Susac syndrome. Study-level points and caveats: The study's TCR sequencing and HLA analysis drew on a certain number of individuals. That number was acknowledged as relatively small.

With random hexamers, reverse transcription was performed on about 0.5 to 1 ug of RNA. TCRdb reanalysed the immunoSEQ multiplex PCR reads using MiXCR and keeps one entry per CDR3 protein. The sample records about 130,000 distinct CDR3 sequences, around 80% being singletons. Note on this clonotype: Its specificity is not known.

This receptor was identified in a human donor with multiple sclerosis. Material for sequencing was CD8+ T cells from PBMCs.

The CDR3 loop reads CASTGRGLESGNTIYF. The CDR3 DNA is TGTGCCAGCACCGGGAGGGGACTCGAGTCTGGAAACACCATATATTTT. V is TRBV25-1 and J is TRBJ1-3, with D maybe TRBD1 (5 bases). Trimming pared 7 bases from V and 1 base from J, leaving 17 bases between. Germline loops: CDR1 MGHDK, CDR2 SYGVNS. This CDR3 is built from 16 residues.